Below, one T cell receptor beta chain is given with its context. What it binds is unknown. These data come from a study of T cell repertoires in cytomegalovirus infection. In the study overall: Through public TCR beta signatures, both CMV infection and matching HLA type were indicated.

Germline V CDR1 and CDR2: MNHEY, SVGEGT. The CDR3 is 16 amino acids. V was clipped by 6 bases and J by 3 bases, with 21 bases between them. Study results and limitations: Totalled public TCR beta family frequency picked out people who carried CMV plus the relevant HLA. HLA-C-restricted CMV-specific TCR beta clonotypes prevailed in the ex vivo response.

From the reads, TCRdb called clonotypes with MiXCR, one entry per CDR3 protein. The sample has about 360,000 distinct CDR3 sequences; roughly 20% are singletons. The chain couples TRBV6-2 or TRBV6-3 to TRBJ2-7, with D perhaps TRBD2 (6 bases). This clonotype was sampled from a human donor in good health (CMV status not recorded). Some clones in this sample may be carry-over from other donors' samples. Sequencing was performed on PBMCs. For the CDR3, the DNA is TGTGCCAGCAGCACCCGGGAGATCCCTCTACTCTACGAGCAGTACTTC. Protein sequence: CASSTREIPLLYEQYF.